This is a list of T cell receptor beta chains from one sample in a study of shared clonotypes between healthy human individuals. TCRdb keeps only in-frame clones here, not all; method: immunoSEQ multiplex PCR. The table records about 820,000 clones, 92% of them present only once. The specimen sequenced was naive CD8+ T cells sorted from blood. The receptors come from a man aged 30-40 years in good health. CDR3s include the opening cysteine and the closing phenylalanine or tryptophan. Each record gives: V gene, J gene, D gene, clone size, CDR3 protein, CDR3 DNA. D genes are given only for firm matches. Size tells how often a clone was seen (once, few, many) or the class of an expanded clone, and some rows leave it out.

TRBV7-8	TRBJ2-3	TRBD2	-	CASSSGGGADTQYF	TGTGCCAGCAGCTCCGGGGGGGGAGCTGATACGCAGTATTTT
TRBV13	TRBJ1-1	-	-	CASSILTLSPNTDTEAFF	TGTGCCAGCAGTATACTTACCCTCTCGCCGAACACAGACACTGAAGCTTTCTTT
TRBV6-4	TRBJ2-1	-	-	CASSEGGSYNEQFF	TGTGCCAGCAGTGAGGGCGGCTCCTACAATGAGCAGTTCTTC
TRBV13	TRBJ2-1	-	-	CASSLQGGQGSGSSYNEQFF	TGTGCCAGCAGCTTACAAGGCGGACAGGGCAGCGGGAGTTCCTACAATGAGCAGTTCTTC
TRBV30	TRBJ2-2	-	-	CAWNFGGELFF	TGTGCCTGGAACTTTGGCGGGGAGCTGTTTTTT
TRBV7-1	TRBJ1-2	TRBD1	-	CASSTAGQGDGYTF	TGTGCCAGCAGCACGGCGGGACAGGGCGATGGCTACACCTTC
TRBV27	TRBJ2-2	-	-	CASSQFTGELFF	TGTGCCAGCAGCCAATTCACCGGGGAGCTGTTTTTT
TRBV7-9	TRBJ2-7	TRBD1	-	CASQDRGAYEQYF	TGTGCCAGTCAGGACAGGGGGGCATACGAGCAGTACTTC
TRBV27	TRBJ1-1	-	-	CASSLGQGNTEAFF	TGTGCCAGCAGTTTAGGGCAGGGAAACACTGAAGCTTTCTTT
TRBV29-1	TRBJ2-1	-	-	CSGLAAAYNEQFF	TGCAGCGGATTAGCGGCAGCCTACAATGAGCAGTTCTTC
TRBV28	TRBJ2-7	-	-	CASSLRGPNEQYF	TGTGCCAGCAGCTTGCGGGGACCTAACGAGCAGTACTTC
TRBV28	TRBJ2-2	TRBD1	-	CASSLQGVGTGELFF	TGTGCCAGCAGCCTACAGGGGGTCGGCACCGGGGAGCTGTTTTTT
TRBV6-1	TRBJ1-4	-	once	CASSEAPGAWGEKLFF	TGTGCCAGCAGTGAAGCGCCGGGCGCTTGGGGGGAAAAACTGTTTTTT
TRBV7-9	TRBJ2-7	TRBD1	-	CASSPRDSPEQYF	TGTGCCAGCAGCCCACGGGACAGTCCGGAGCAGTACTTC
TRBV11-2	TRBJ2-1	-	-	CASSTRLGTSYNEQFF	TGTGCCAGCAGCACTCGACTGGGAACTTCCTACAATGAGCAGTTCTTC
TRBV7-9	TRBJ2-5	-	-	CASSLRGKGAVETQYF	TGTGCCAGCAGCTTACGTGGCAAAGGCGCTGTGGAGACCCAGTACTTC
TRBV9	TRBJ2-3	-	-	CASSVEGRRTDTQYF	TGTGCCAGCAGCGTAGAGGGGAGAAGGACAGATACGCAGTATTTT
TRBV9	TRBJ1-1	-	-	CASSVNQGSIQRMDTEAFF	TGTGCCAGCAGCGTAAACCAGGGGTCAATTCAAAGAATGGACACTGAAGCTTTCTTT
TRBV4-1	TRBJ2-1	TRBD2	-	CASSRLAGGLGSYNEQFF	TGCGCCAGCAGCAGACTAGCGGGAGGGCTCGGATCCTACAATGAGCAGTTCTTC
TRBV5-1	TRBJ2-3	-	-	CASSLGQLQNTQYF	TGCGCCAGCAGCTTGGGACAGCTCCAGAACACGCAGTATTTT
TRBV19	TRBJ1-1	-	few	CASSIDGTIEAFF	TGTGCCAGTAGTATAGACGGTACGATTGAAGCTTTCTTT
TRBV4-3	TRBJ1-4	-	-	CASSQTGDGEKLFF	TGCGCCAGCAGCCAGACAGGCGACGGGGAAAAACTGTTTTTT
TRBV6-5	TRBJ1-5	-	-	CASSYSVNQPQHF	TGTGCCAGCAGCTACTCGGTTAATCAGCCCCAGCATTTT
TRBV11-3	TRBJ2-1	TRBD2	-	CASSLGLAGGRYNEQFF	TGTGCCAGCAGCTTAGGTTTAGCGGGAGGACGTTACAATGAGCAGTTCTTC
TRBV7-2	TRBJ1-4	TRBD1	-	CASSKGQGAANEKLFF	TGTGCCAGCAGCAAGGGACAGGGGGCGGCTAATGAAAAACTGTTTTTT
TRBV6-6	TRBJ2-7	-	-	CASGPEQYF	TGTGCCAGCGGTCCCGAGCAGTACTTC
TRBV6-5	TRBJ2-7	-	-	CASSYSRRYEQYF	TGTGCCAGCAGTTATAGCAGGAGGTACGAGCAGTACTTC
TRBV10-1	TRBJ2-1	-	-	CASSESWGAKVEQFF	TGCGCCAGCAGTGAGTCTTGGGGGGCAAAGGTTGAGCAGTTCTTC
TRBV7-9	TRBJ2-2	TRBD1	once	CASNRQGRTGELFF	TGTGCCAGCAACCGACAGGGACGGACCGGGGAGCTGTTTTTT
TRBV6-6	TRBJ2-7	-	-	CASSYPPQPLTYEQYF	TGTGCCAGCAGTTACCCACCCCAGCCGTTAACCTACGAGCAGTACTTC
TRBV6-1	TRBJ2-2	TRBD1	-	CASRDRDGTGELFF	TGTGCCAGCAGGGACAGGGATGGCACCGGGGAGCTGTTTTTT
TRBV28	TRBJ1-1	-	-	CASSFRMNTEAFF	TGTGCCAGCAGTTTCAGGATGAACACTGAAGCTTTCTTT
TRBV19	TRBJ2-1	-	-	CASSSQTGTNNEQFF	TGTGCCAGTAGTAGCCAGACAGGAACAAACAATGAGCAGTTCTTC
TRBV4-1	TRBJ2-7	-	-	CASSLSGGADEQYF	TGCGCCAGCAGCCTTAGCGGAGGTGCCGACGAGCAGTACTTC
TRBV28	TRBJ2-7	TRBD2	-	CASTEQASGSPYEQYF	TGTGCCAGCACCGAACAAGCTAGCGGGAGCCCCTACGAGCAGTACTTC
TRBV4-1	TRBJ2-1	-	-	CASSRTAPDYSSYNEQFF	TGCGCCAGCAGCCGGACAGCCCCTGACTATAGCTCCTACAATGAGCAGTTCTTC
TRBV27	TRBJ2-6	-	-	CASSINSGANVLTF	TGTGCCAGCAGTATAAACTCTGGGGCCAACGTCCTGACTTTC
TRBV11-2	TRBJ2-7	TRBD2	-	CASSPSGVPGDGSF	TGTGCCAGCAGCCCCAGCGGGGTGCCGGGAGATGGGTCCTTC
TRBV19	TRBJ2-7	TRBD2	-	CASRPGGGSYEQYF	TGTGCCAGTCGCCCGGGGGGAGGATCCTACGAGCAGTACTTC
TRBV13	TRBJ2-7	-	-	CASSLGQSYEQYF	TGTGCCAGCAGCTTAGGGCAGAGCTACGAGCAGTACTTC
TRBV29-1	TRBJ2-1	-	-	CSVVPILSANYNEQFF	TGCAGCGTTGTTCCTATTCTGAGCGCGAACTACAATGAGCAGTTCTTC
TRBV7-6	TRBJ2-7	-	-	CASSPTKYEQYF	TGTGCCAGCAGCCCTACCAAGTACGAGCAGTACTTC
TRBV5-6	TRBJ2-7	TRBD2	-	CASRDRGEGPEPSYEQYF	TGTGCCAGCAGAGACCGGGGGGAGGGTCCGGAACCTTCCTACGAGCAGTACTTC
TRBV5-6	TRBJ2-1	-	-	CASSLFRGRSSYNEQFF	TGTGCCAGCAGCCTTTTTCGAGGGCGGAGCTCCTACAATGAGCAGTTCTTC
TRBV5-5	TRBJ2-3	TRBD2	-	CASSLSRTRAFTDTQYF	TGTGCCAGCAGCTTATCCAGGACTAGGGCGTTCACAGATACGCAGTATTTT
TRBV7-9	TRBJ2-7	-	-	CASSLVGSDNYEQYF	TGTGCCAGCAGCTTAGTTGGCAGTGACAACTACGAGCAGTACTTC
TRBV4-1	TRBJ2-1	-	-	CASSQGGGGEQFF	TGCGCCAGCAGCCAAGGAGGTGGGGGCGAGCAGTTCTTC
TRBV18	TRBJ2-7	TRBD1	-	CASSETGNEQYF	TGTGCCAGCTCAGAGACAGGGAACGAGCAGTACTTC